A single sample is the source of the 21 T cell receptor beta chains below, sequenced in a study of OX40 agonist ivuxolimab in advanced cancers. Only in-frame clones appear in the TCRdb table, and some are missing; sequencing was by immunoSEQ multiplex PCR. The table shows 11,000 or so clones, with 79% occurring only once. Specimen: CD4+ or CD8+ T cells sorted from blood, collected in a trial of the OX40 agonist ivuxolimab. The receptor set was obtained from an adult with an advanced solid tumor such as melanoma, head and neck, liver or kidney cancer.

The chain is built from TRBV20-1 and TRBJ1-2; TRBD1 matches 7 bases. The ends lost 6 bases at V and 7 bases at J; junction bases unmatched: 5. The CDR3 is 11 residues long. Germline CDR1 is DFQATT and CDR2 is SNEGSKA (reference sequence). The CDR3 nucleotides read TGCAGTGCAAAGCAGGGGGGTGGCTACACCTTC. This gives the protein CSAKQGGGYTF.

The rearrangement links TRBV6-6 to TRBJ1-1; TRBD1 might be the D (5 bases). The CDR3 runs 15 residues. CDR1 is MNHNY and CDR2 is SVGAGI in the germline V gene (reference sequence). Between the trimmed V and J ends, which lost 0 bases and 5 bases, there was a span of 13 bases. Here the CDR3 reads CASSYSRDGGTEAFF. CDR3 sequence (DNA): TGTGCCAGCAGTTACTCCAGGGACGGGGGGACTGAAGCTTTCTTT.

The chain uses TRBV4-2 and TRBJ2-7, with D unresolved. Between the trimmed V and J ends, which lost 0 bases and 0 bases, there was a span of 15 bases. This CDR3 contains 17 residues. Germline V gene sequence: CDR1 LGHNA, CDR2 YNFKEQ. The CDR3: CASSQEHPLHSSYEQYF. The CDR3 DNA reads TGTGCCAGCAGCCAAGAACATCCGCTCCACAGCTCCTACGAGCAGTACTTC.

The genes are TRBV4-1 and TRBJ2-1; the D call may be TRBD1 or TRBD2 (5 bases each). Between the trimmed V and J ends, which lost 4 bases and 0 bases, there was a span of 16 bases. The CDR3 loop spans 17 amino acids. Germline assignment: CDR1 MGHRA and CDR2 YSYEKL. This CDR3 reads CASSLREGPYSYNEQFF. CDR3 nucleotides: TGCGCCAGCAGCCTCCGTGAGGGGCCGTACTCCTACAATGAGCAGTTCTTC.

V is TRBV5-4 and J is TRBJ2-3, with 7 nucleotides matching TRBD1. V trimming: 4 bases; J trimming: 6 bases; junction bases outside the gene matches: 8. Germline V lookup: CDR1 SGHNT, CDR2 YYREEE (reference sequence). The CDR3 length is 14 residues. The DNA of the CDR3 is TGTGCCAGCAGCACGGGACAGACTCCGGATACGCAGTATTTT. This encodes CASSTGQTPDTQYF.

The chain has TRBV28 and TRBJ2-3; 10 bases fit TRBD2. There are 15 residues in the CDR3. J was trimmed by 2 bases and V by 2 bases; bases with no gene match: 1. From germline, CDR1 is MDHEN and CDR2 SYDVKM. CDR3 sequence reads: CASSLSGGATDTQYF. CDR3 DNA: TGTGCCAGCAGTTTAAGCGGGGGGGCCACAGATACGCAGTATTTT.

The V and J genes are TRBV6-6 and TRBJ2-2; no definite D call. The V gene lost 5 bases and the J gene lost 3 bases, with 10 bases spanning the gap. The CDR3 totals 14 residues. Germline CDR1 and CDR2: MNHNY and SVGAGI (reference sequence). The CDR3 is CASSPGPYTGELFF. In DNA form, the CDR3 reads TGTGCCAGCAGTCCTGGACCCTACACCGGGGAGCTGTTTTTT.

The CDR3 coding sequence is TGCGCCAGCAGCCGCAATGGGGACTACTCCTACGAGCAGTACTTC. Protein sequence: CASSRNGDYSYEQYF. The chain carries TRBV4-1 and TRBJ2-7; 7 positions agree with TRBD2. Germline V gene lookup returns CDR1 MGHRA and CDR2 YSYEKL. J lost 0 bases, V lost 4 bases, and 6 bases had no gene match. The CDR3 runs 15 residues.

This chain connects TRBV27 to TRBJ2-7; 9 bases fit TRBD1. This CDR3 spans 11 amino acids. The ends lost 5 bases at V and 12 bases at J; junction bases unmatched: 5. Germline V gene lookup returns CDR1 MNHEY and CDR2 SMNVEV (reference sequence). The CDR3 sequence: CASSPGQGWYF. The CDR3 region has the DNA TGTGCCAGCAGTCCCGGACAGGGGTGGTACTTC.

This chain links TRBV11-3 with TRBJ2-1; D is unresolved. The CDR3 consists of 12 residues. The V end lost 3 bases, the J end lost 7 bases, and 7 bases lay between the germline ends. Germline V gene sequence: CDR1 SGHNT, CDR2 YENEEA. CDR3: CASSFGQNEQFF. CDR3 nucleotide sequence: TGTGCCAGCAGCTTCGGTCAGAATGAGCAGTTCTTC.

CDR3 loop: CASSQDEGSYEQYF. The CDR3 DNA sequence: TGCGCCAGCAGCCAAGATGAGGGATCCTACGAGCAGTACTTC. V usage is TRBV4-3 and J usage is TRBJ2-7; D possibly corresponds to TRBD2 (5 bases). Germline CDR1 reads LGHNA; CDR2 reads YSLEER. V was pared by 0 bases and J by 1 base, with 7 bases between. This CDR3 comprises 14 residues.

V usage is TRBV29-1 and J usage is TRBJ2-3; a possible D gene is TRBD2 (5 bases). Trimming took 6 bases from V and 9 from J, leaving 16 bases between them. This CDR3 has 12 amino acids. Germline CDR1 is SQVTM and CDR2 is ANQGSEA. Written as DNA, the CDR3 is TGCAGCGTGGACCAAACTAGAGGCACGCAGTATTTT. It is translated as CSVDQTRGTQYF.

The V gene is TRBV14, the J gene TRBJ1-6, with TRBD1 identical over 9 bases. Germline-derived CDR1 and CDR2 are SGHDN and FVKESK. With V trimmed by 3 bases and J by 7 bases, 7 bases remained unmatched. The CDR3 has 16 amino acids. The CDR3 nucleotides are TGTGCCAGCAGCCAGTTAACAGGGGGCGGAAATTCACCCCTCCACTTT. Protein sequence: CASSQLTGGGNSPLHF.

In this sample, this clone turned up once. The V gene is TRBV7-9, the J gene TRBJ2-1; possible D gene TRBD1, 5 bases. The CDR3 contains 11 residues. Germline V gene lookup returns CDR1 SEHNR and CDR2 FQNEAQ (reference sequence). The V and J ends lost 5 bases and 10 bases respectively, with 9 bases between them. The CDR3 nucleotides read TGTGCCAGCAGCCCAAGGGGAGAGCAGTTCTTC. Translated, it gives CASSPRGEQFF.

V usage is TRBV5-6 and J usage is TRBJ2-7; the D gene is possibly TRBD1 (6 bases). Germline loops: CDR1 SGHDT, CDR2 YYEEEE. Deletions cut 3 bases from V and 0 bases from J, with 13 bases between. The CDR3 covers 15 residues. In DNA, the CDR3 is TGTGCCAGCAGCTCTAACAGGGATTTCTCCTACGAGCAGTACTTC. Translated, it gives CASSSNRDFSYEQYF.

This clone was observed a few times. The V call is TRBV28, the J call TRBJ2-7, with 14 bases fitting TRBD2. The CDR3 loop spans 20 amino acids. J lost 4 bases, V lost 4 bases, and 18 bases had no gene match. Germline CDR1 MDHEN, CDR2 SYDVKM. The CDR3: CASSSYGTSGGTGRYYEQYF. CDR3 coding DNA: TGTGCCAGCAGTTCTTACGGGACTAGCGGGGGCACCGGTCGCTATTACGAGCAGTACTTC.

This clone is a singleton in its sample. The rearrangement links TRBV4-1 to TRBJ2-7; D assignment may be TRBD1 or TRBD2 (5 bases each). The CDR3 sequence is 15 residues long. Germline CDR1 and CDR2: MGHRA and YSYEKL. The V gene lost 1 base and the J gene lost 4 bases, with 14 bases spanning the gap. CDR3 sequence (DNA): TGCGCCAGCAGCCAAGGTAAGGGGACCCCATACGAGCAGTACTTC. This translates into CASSQGKGTPYEQYF.

The chain employs TRBV12-5 and TRBJ2-2, with D perhaps TRBD2 (5 bases). This CDR3 has 15 amino acids. V lost 5 bases and J 1 base, leaving 11 bases between the germline ends. CDR1 and CDR2 (germline): LGHNT, FRNRAP. Here the CDR3 reads CASGPPGLNTGELFF. The CDR3 nucleotides are TGTGCTAGTGGTCCCCCGGGGTTGAACACCGGGGAGCTGTTTTTT.

This chain uses TRBV4-3 with TRBJ2-7; possibly TRBD1 for D (5 bases). Trimming shortened V by 0 bases and J by 6 bases, and 15 bases separated the two germline ends. CDR1 LGHNA and CDR2 YSLEER come from the germline V gene. The CDR3 has 15 amino acids. The CDR3 sequence is CASSQDLAGIGEQYF. CDR3 sequence (DNA): TGCGCCAGCAGCCAAGACCTGGCAGGGATCGGCGAGCAGTACTTC.

The rearrangement uses TRBV5-1 and TRBJ2-3; 10 bases are a match to TRBD2. V dropped 4 bases and J dropped 1; count of bases not matched to a gene: 3. In germline, CDR1 is SGHRS, CDR2 YFSETQ. The CDR3 has 15 residues. CDR3 residues: CASSIGTSGTDTQYF. CDR3 sequence (DNA): TGCGCCAGCAGCATAGGGACTAGCGGCACAGATACGCAGTATTTT.

This clone was seen only a few times. The chain employs TRBV7-3 and TRBJ2-1, with no clear D. This CDR3 is built from 12 residues. Trimming stripped 5 bases from V and 7 bases from J, with 9 bases between. Germline V gives CDR1 SGHTA, CDR2 FQGTGA. Written as DNA, the CDR3 is TGTGCCAGCAGCCAGTTAGCAAATGAGCAGTTCTTC. It specifies CASSQLANEQFF.